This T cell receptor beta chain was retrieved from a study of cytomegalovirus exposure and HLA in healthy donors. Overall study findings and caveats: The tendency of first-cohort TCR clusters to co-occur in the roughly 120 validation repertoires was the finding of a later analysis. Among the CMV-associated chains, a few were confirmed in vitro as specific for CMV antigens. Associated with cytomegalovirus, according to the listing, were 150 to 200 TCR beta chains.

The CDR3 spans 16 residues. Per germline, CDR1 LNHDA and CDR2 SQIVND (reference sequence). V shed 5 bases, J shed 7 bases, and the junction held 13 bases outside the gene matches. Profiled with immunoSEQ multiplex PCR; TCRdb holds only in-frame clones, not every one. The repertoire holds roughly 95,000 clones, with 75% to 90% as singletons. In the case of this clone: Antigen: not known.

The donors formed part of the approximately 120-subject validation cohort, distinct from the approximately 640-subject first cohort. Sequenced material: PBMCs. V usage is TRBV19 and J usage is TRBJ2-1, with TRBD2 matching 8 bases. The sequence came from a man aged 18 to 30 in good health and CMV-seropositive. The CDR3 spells CASSVLGGGRRNEQFF. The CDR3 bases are TGTGCCAGTAGTGTCCTTGGGGGCGGGAGGAGGAATGAGCAGTTCTTC.